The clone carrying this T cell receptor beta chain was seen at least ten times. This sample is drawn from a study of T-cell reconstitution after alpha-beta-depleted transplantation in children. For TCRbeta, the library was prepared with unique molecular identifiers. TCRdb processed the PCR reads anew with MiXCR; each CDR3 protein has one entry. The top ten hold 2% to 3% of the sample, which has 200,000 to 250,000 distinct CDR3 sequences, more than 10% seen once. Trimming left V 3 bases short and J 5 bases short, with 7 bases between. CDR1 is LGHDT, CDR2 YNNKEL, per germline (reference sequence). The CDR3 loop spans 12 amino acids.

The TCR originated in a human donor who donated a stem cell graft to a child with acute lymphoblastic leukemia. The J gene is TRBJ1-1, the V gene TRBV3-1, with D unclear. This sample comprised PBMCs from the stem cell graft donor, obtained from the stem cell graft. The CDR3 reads CASSHGETEAFF. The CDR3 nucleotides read TGTGCCAGCAGCCACGGGGAAACTGAAGCTTTCTTT.